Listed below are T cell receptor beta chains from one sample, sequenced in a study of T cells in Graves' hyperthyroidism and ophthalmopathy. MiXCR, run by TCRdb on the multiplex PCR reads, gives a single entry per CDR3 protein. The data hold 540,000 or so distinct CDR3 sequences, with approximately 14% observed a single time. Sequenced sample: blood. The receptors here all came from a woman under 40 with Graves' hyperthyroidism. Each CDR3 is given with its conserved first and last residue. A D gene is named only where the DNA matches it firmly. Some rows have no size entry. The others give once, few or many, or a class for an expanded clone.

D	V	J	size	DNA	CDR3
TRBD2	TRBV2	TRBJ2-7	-	TGTGCCAGCAGTGGGACTAGCGGGAGTGGGCACGAGCAGTACTTC	CASSGTSGSGHEQYF
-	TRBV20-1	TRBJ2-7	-	TGCAGTGCTAGAGGCTCTGCTGACGAGCAGTACTTC	CSARGSADEQYF
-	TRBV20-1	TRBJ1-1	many	TGCAGTGCTACGGGCGCTGGGGGCACTGAAGCTTTCTTT	CSATGAGGTEAFF
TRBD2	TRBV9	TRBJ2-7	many	TGTGCCAGCAGCGCCCTTTGGAGCGGGAGTAGCGAGCAGTACTTC	CASSALWSGSSEQYF
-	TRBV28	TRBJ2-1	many	TGTGCCAGCAGAAAGCCAGGGGGGAGCTCCTACAATGAGCAGTTCTTC	CASRKPGGSSYNEQFF
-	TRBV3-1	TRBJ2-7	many	TGTGCCAGCAGCCCCCCTGCGGACTTTCAAATCTACGAGCAGTACTTC	CASSPPADFQIYEQYF
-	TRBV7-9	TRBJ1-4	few	TGTGCCAGCAGCCCACAGGCCCCAACTAATGAAAAACTGTTTTTT	CASSPQAPTNEKLFF
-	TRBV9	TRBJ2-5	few	TGTGCCAGCAGCGTAGGCTCTAGGGCGGCAGAGACCCAGTACTTC	CASSVGSRAAETQYF
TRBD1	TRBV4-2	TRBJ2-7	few	TGTGCCAGCAGCCCGGTTGCTCGGGACAGGAAGCCCTACGAGCAGTACTTC	CASSPVARDRKPYEQYF
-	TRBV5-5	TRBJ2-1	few	TGTGCCAGCAGCTCCGAGGGGGGGCAAGGAATCCATGAGCAGTTCTTC	CASSSEGGQGIHEQFF
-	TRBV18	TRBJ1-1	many	TGTGCCAGCTCACCGAGTCCGGGTTCCACTGAAGCTTTCTTT	CASSPSPGSTEAFF
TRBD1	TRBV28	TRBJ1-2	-	TGTGCCAGCACTCTACAGGGGCCCTATGGCTACACCTTC	CASTLQGPYGYTF
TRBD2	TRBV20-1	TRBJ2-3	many	TGCAGTGCTCCGTCCGGCGGGAGGACAGATACGCAGTATTTT	CSAPSGGRTDTQYF
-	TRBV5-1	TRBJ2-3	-	TGCGCCAGCAGCTTGGATAACCGGGCCCAAACAGATACGCAGTATTTT	CASSLDNRAQTDTQYF
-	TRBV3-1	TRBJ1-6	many	TGTGCCAGCAGCCAAGACTATTGGGTGCGTAATTCACCCCTCCACTTT	CASSQDYWVRNSPLHF
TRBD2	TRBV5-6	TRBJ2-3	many	TGTGCCAGCAGCTTGGGACTAGCGGCCCTAGATACGCAGTATTTT	CASSLGLAALDTQYF
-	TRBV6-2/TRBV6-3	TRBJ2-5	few	TGTGCCACCTTATCGCCGGGAAGACAAGAGACCCAGTACTTC	CATLSPGRQETQYF
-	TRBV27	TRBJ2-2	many	TGTGCCAGCAGTTTACTCACCGGGGAGCTGTTTTTT	CASSLLTGELFF
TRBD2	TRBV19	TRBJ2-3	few	TGTGCCAGTAGCCTAGGTAGCGGGACGGGAGATACGCAGTATTTT	CASSLGSGTGDTQYF
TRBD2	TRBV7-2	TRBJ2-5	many	TGTGCCAGCAGCTTATACGGCGGGGGGCCTGGGGAGGCCCAGTACTTC	CASSLYGGGPGEAQYF
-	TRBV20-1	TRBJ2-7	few	TGCAGTGCAACCCGCCGGGTGCTCACCATTTACGAGCAGTACTTC	CSATRRVLTIYEQYF
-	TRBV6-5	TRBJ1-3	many	TGTGCCAGCAGTTACTCCTCTGGAAACACCATATATTTT	CASSYSSGNTIYF
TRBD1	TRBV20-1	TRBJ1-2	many	TGCAGTGCAACCTGGCCACAGGGGAGGCCGCTTTCCTATGGCTACACCTTC	CSATWPQGRPLSYGYTF
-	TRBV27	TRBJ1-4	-	TGTGCCAGCAGTCCCCTCGGACAGAAAAATGAAAAACTGTTTTTT	CASSPLGQKNEKLFF
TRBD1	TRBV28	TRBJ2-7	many	TGTGCCAGCAGGATCAGGGGGCGTTCCTACGAGCAGTACTTC	CASRIRGRSYEQYF
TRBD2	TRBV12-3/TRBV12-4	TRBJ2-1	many	TGTGCCAGCAGCACTAGCGGGATGAGCAGTGAGCAGTTCTTC	CASSTSGMSSEQFF
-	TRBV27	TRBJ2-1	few	TGTGCCAGCAGTTTACTTCTTGGCTCGGCCCCGTACAATGAGCAGTTCTTC	CASSLLLGSAPYNEQFF
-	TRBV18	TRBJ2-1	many	TGTGCCAGCTCACTTGTCCGGGACCTCCGCCCGAATGAGCAGTTCTTC	CASSLVRDLRPNEQFF
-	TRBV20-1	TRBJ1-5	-	TGCAGTGCGGACGTTGCGAGCAGGTTGGGCAATCAGCCCCAGCATTTT	CSADVASRLGNQPQHF
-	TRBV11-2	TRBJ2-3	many	TGTGCCAGCAGCGAAATAGGGCAAGTCTCGTCAGATACGCAGTATTTT	CASSEIGQVSSDTQYF
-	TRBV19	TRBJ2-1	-	TGTGCCAGTAGTGTACAGGGCTACAATGAGCAGTTCTTC	CASSVQGYNEQFF
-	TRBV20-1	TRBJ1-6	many	TGCAGTGCTAGACATGGTACCACCAACTATAATTCACCCCTCCACTTT	CSARHGTTNYNSPLHF
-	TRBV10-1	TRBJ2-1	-	TGCGCCAGCAGTGTCGTGCCCGACGATGAGCAGTTCTTC	CASSVVPDDEQFF
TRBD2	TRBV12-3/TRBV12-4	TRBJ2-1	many	TGTGCCAGCAGCCTAGGGACTAGCTGGGATGAGCAGTTCTTC	CASSLGTSWDEQFF
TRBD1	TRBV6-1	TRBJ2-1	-	TGTGCCAGCAGGCGCCCCGGGACAGCCCTAAATGAGCAGTTCTTC	CASRRPGTALNEQFF
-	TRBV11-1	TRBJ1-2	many	TGTGCCAGCAGCTCGCCGGTCGCAGGGAACAACTATGGCTACACCTTC	CASSSPVAGNNYGYTF
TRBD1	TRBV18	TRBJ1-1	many	TGTGCCAGCTCACCACCGGCCAGGGGGTACACTGAAGCTTTCTTT	CASSPPARGYTEAFF
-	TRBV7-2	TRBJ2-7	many	TGTGCCAGCAGCTTAGGGGCCTGGGGGAACTACGAGCAGTACTTC	CASSLGAWGNYEQYF
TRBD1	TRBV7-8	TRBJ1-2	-	TGTGCCAGCAGCTTAGAAGGGGGCGCCCTGAACTATGGCTACACCTTC	CASSLEGGALNYGYTF
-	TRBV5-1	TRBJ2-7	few	TGCGCCAGCAGCTTGAATGGCTACGGGCAGTACTTC	CASSLNGYGQYF
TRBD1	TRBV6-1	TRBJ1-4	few	TGTGCCAGCAGTCCTGGGACAGGGGGCAATGAAAAACTGTTTTTT	CASSPGTGGNEKLFF
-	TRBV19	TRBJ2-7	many	TGTGCCAGTAGGCCCGGGATCGCCTACGAGCAGTACTTC	CASRPGIAYEQYF
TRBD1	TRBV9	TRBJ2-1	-	TGTGCCAGCAGCGAGGGACAGGGGTTGTTGGATGAGCAGTTCTTC	CASSEGQGLLDEQFF
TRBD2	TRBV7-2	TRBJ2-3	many	TGTGCCAGCAGCAGGGCGTCGGGAGGCCCCCCTCTCACAGATACGCAGTATTTT	CASSRASGGPPLTDTQYF
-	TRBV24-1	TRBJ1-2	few	TGTGCCACCAGTCAGGCCGGCTATGGCTACACCTTC	CATSQAGYGYTF
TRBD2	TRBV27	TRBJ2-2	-	TGTGCCAGCAGTGTAGCGGGAGGGCCTTTCGGGGAGCTGTTTTTT	CASSVAGGPFGELFF
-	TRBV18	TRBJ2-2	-	TGTGCCAGCTCACCACCCCTAGTTTATCGGACCGGGGAGCTGTTTTTT	CASSPPLVYRTGELFF
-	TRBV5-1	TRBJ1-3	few	TGCGCCAGCAGCCCGGACCAGGGCGGCTCTGGAAACACCATATATTTT	CASSPDQGGSGNTIYF
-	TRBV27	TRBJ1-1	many	TGTGCCAGCAGTATCTCGACAGGCGCGAACACTGAAGCTTTCTTT	CASSISTGANTEAFF
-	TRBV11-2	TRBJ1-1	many	TGTGCCAGCAGCTTAGAAGGTTTCCGGGTCGTCGGCGCTGAAGCTTTCTTT	CASSLEGFRVVGAEAFF
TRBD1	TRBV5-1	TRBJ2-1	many	TGCGCCAGCAGCCCCCGGACAGGGCACAACAATGAGCAGTTCTTC	CASSPRTGHNNEQFF
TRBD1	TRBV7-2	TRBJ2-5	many	TGTGCCAGCAGCATGGGACAGGGGGATCAAGAGACCCAGTACTTC	CASSMGQGDQETQYF